The 14 T cell receptor beta chains below come from one sample, sequenced in a study of blood T cell repertoires in COVID-19. Measured with immunoSEQ multiplex PCR; TCRdb has only the in-frame clones, and not every one. The sample lists approximately 240,000 clones, about 93% occurring once. Sequencing input: peripheral blood. These receptors were taken from a man aged 30-40 years with COVID-19, enrolled during active disease.

The V gene is TRBV7-9, the J gene TRBJ2-2; D not certain. Germline lookup yields CDR1 SEHNR and CDR2 FQNEAQ (reference sequence). The CDR3 has 14 amino acids. V was pared by 3 bases and J by 6 bases, with 11 bases between. The CDR3: CASSFQSSSGELFF. The CDR3 DNA sequence: TGTGCCAGCAGCTTCCAGTCCTCCTCCGGGGAGCTGTTTTTT.

The rearrangement joins TRBV3-1 (or the pseudogene TRBV3-2) to TRBJ2-6; 9 bases match TRBD1. CDR1 is LGHDT, CDR2 YNNKEL, per germline (reference sequence). This CDR3 contains 18 residues. V shed 4 bases and J 0 bases; nucleotides not matched to a gene: 7. DNA of the CDR3: TGTGCCAGCAGCCTTTGGACAGGGGACGCCTCTGGGGCCAACGTCCTGACTTTC. It encodes CASSLWTGDASGANVLTF.

This clone came up a few times. The chain recombines TRBV13 with TRBJ1-1; possibly TRBD1 for D (5 bases). CDR1 and CDR2 (germline): PRHDT, FYEKMQ (reference sequence). V gave up 6 bases and J gave up 2 bases, with 16 bases separating them. The length of the CDR3 is 15 residues. CDR3 in amino acids: CASSRRVARNTEAFF. The CDR3 DNA reads TGTGCCAGCAGTCGCAGGGTAGCAAGAAACACTGAAGCTTTCTTT.

The chain carries TRBV7-2 and TRBJ2-2; D is possibly TRBD1 (6 bases). The CDR3 spans 16 residues. V was trimmed by 6 bases and J by 1 base, leaving 15 bases between them. The V gene's germline CDR1 is SGHTA and CDR2 FQGNSA. CDR3 sequence reads: CASSSQGRGNTGELFF. CDR3 sequence (DNA): TGTGCCAGCAGTTCTCAGGGGCGCGGGAACACCGGGGAGCTGTTTTTT.

This chain links TRBV20-1 with TRBJ2-3, with 12 bases lining up with TRBD2. The CDR3 totals 17 residues. Per germline, CDR1 DFQATT and CDR2 SNEGSKA (reference sequence). V shed 3 bases, J shed 0 bases, and the junction held 7 bases outside the gene matches. CDR3 loop: CSASRRTSGVSTDTQYF. CDR3 nucleotides: TGCAGTGCTAGTCGCAGGACTAGCGGGGTTAGCACAGATACGCAGTATTTT.

This clone was seen once. The V gene is TRBV20-1, the J gene TRBJ2-5; the D is unclear. CDR1 is DFQATT and CDR2 is SNEGSKA in the germline V gene (reference sequence). V shed 3 bases and J shed 0 bases, with 11 bases lying between them. The CDR3 sequence is 14 residues long. The CDR3 sequence: CSASPVADQETQYF. In DNA, the CDR3 is TGCAGTGCTAGTCCCGTGGCGGACCAAGAGACCCAGTACTTC.

The chain is built from TRBV21-1 and TRBJ2-3; TRBD1, as called in the table, went unchecked against the DNA. TRBV21-1 constitutes a pseudogene. This CDR3 comprises 14 residues. The CDR3 reads CASSKAWVPGTQYF. For the CDR3, the DNA is TGTGCCAGCAGCAAAGCTTGGGTACCAGGTACGCAGTATTTT.

The chain is built from TRBV28 and TRBJ1-5; D possibly corresponds to TRBD1 (5 bases). The CDR3 runs 16 residues. Trimming removed 4 bases from V and 5 bases from J, with 18 bases in between. Germline CDR1 and CDR2: MDHEN and SYDVKM. The CDR3 sequence: CASSSQSPGRDQPQHF. The CDR3 DNA reads TGTGCCAGCAGTTCCCAATCCCCCGGCAGGGATCAGCCCCAGCATTTT.

The count of this clone is one. The chain recombines TRBV9 with TRBJ2-5; TRBD2 aligns across 10 bases. Trimming cost V 4 bases and J 2 bases; bases outside gene matches: 11. The CDR3 totals 17 residues. Germline V CDR1 and CDR2: SGDLS, YYNGEE. The CDR3 is CASSPGGSGGRQETQYF. The CDR3 nucleotides read TGTGCCAGCAGCCCTGGAGGTAGCGGGGGGCGGCAAGAGACCCAGTACTTC.

This clone came up once. The chain combines TRBV5-4 with TRBJ1-2; D possibly corresponds to TRBD1 (6 bases). The CDR3 is 15 amino acids. Germline CDR1 and CDR2: SGHNT and YYREEE (reference sequence). With 1 base removed from V and 4 bases from J, the gap between germline ends came to 14 bases. The CDR3 bases are TGTGCCAGCAGCTTGAAGACAGGAAAGCCCTATGGCTACACCTTC. Translation: CASSLKTGKPYGYTF.

This chain links TRBV11-2 with TRBJ2-7; 7 bases fit TRBD1. Germline V CDR1 and CDR2: SGHAT, FQNNGV. The CDR3 is made up of 16 amino acids. Trimming cost V 4 bases and J 3 bases; bases outside gene matches: 12. The CDR3 DNA is TGTGCCAGCAGCTCTCCCGAGGCAGGGGGAAGCTACGAGCAGTACTTC. Protein product: CASSSPEAGGSYEQYF.

The chain employs TRBV3-1 (or the pseudogene TRBV3-2) and TRBJ2-7; D is unclear. Germline-derived CDR1 and CDR2 are LGHDT and YNNKEL (reference sequence). This CDR3 spans 16 amino acids. V lost 0 bases and J 2 bases, leaving 14 bases between the germline ends. The CDR3 DNA reads as TGTGCCAGCAGCCAAGAAAGCCAGGTTTTGGCCTACGAGCAGTACTTC. Translated, it gives CASSQESQVLAYEQYF.

This clone has a single count. The CDR3: CASSSGQGLVVTNEKLFF. The CDR3 bases are TGTGCCAGTAGTTCCGGACAGGGCCTTGTAGTAACTAATGAAAAACTGTTTTTT. The chain has TRBV19 and TRBJ1-4; 8 nucleotides align to TRBD1. Trimming cost V 5 bases and J 1 base; bases outside gene matches: 12. Germline values: CDR1 LNHDA, CDR2 SQIVND (reference sequence). The CDR3 covers 18 residues.

The chain is built from TRBV3-1 (or the pseudogene TRBV3-2) and TRBJ1-4; weak D call: TRBD1 (6 bases). Trimming pared 1 base from V and 3 bases from J, leaving 15 bases between. The CDR3 spans 17 residues. Germline CDR1 LGHDT, CDR2 YNNKEL (reference sequence). CDR3: CASSQVAGARPNEKLFF. The CDR3 DNA follows: TGTGCCAGCAGCCAAGTTGCGGGGGCGCGTCCTAATGAAAAACTGTTTTTT.